One TCR beta chain is described in this entry. The antigen remains undetermined. Germline loops: CDR1 SGHTA, CDR2 FQGNSA. The CDR3 covers 13 residues. V was cut by 3 bases and J by 2 bases, with 8 bases left in between. These data belong to a study of graft-versus-host responses after intestinal transplantation. Study details: The whole recipient group had anti-thymocyte globulin induction followed by tacrolimus and steroids for around 3 years. Points from the study as a whole: GvH clones detected in recipient marrow included some appearing first in ileum or blood. Patients who carried graft-donor T cell macrochimerism also had high graft-versus-host to host-versus-graft clonal ratios in their allografts. After transplant, early declines in HvG clones were associated with peak levels of circulating GvH clones.

Assay used: immunoSEQ multiplex PCR; TCRdb lists only in-frame clones, some missing. The sample contains about 150,000 clones, around nine tenths of which appear only once. Specimen: unstimulated CD4+ T cells sorted from spleen or lymph node cells, collected before intestinal transplant. The rearrangement links TRBV7-2 to TRBJ2-7, with TRBD1 as a possible D gene (5 bases). This TCR derives from a human donor who received an intestinal transplant. The CDR3 sequence is CASSFTGTYEQYF. CDR3 nucleotides: TGTGCCAGCAGCTTTACAGGCACCTACGAGCAGTACTTC.